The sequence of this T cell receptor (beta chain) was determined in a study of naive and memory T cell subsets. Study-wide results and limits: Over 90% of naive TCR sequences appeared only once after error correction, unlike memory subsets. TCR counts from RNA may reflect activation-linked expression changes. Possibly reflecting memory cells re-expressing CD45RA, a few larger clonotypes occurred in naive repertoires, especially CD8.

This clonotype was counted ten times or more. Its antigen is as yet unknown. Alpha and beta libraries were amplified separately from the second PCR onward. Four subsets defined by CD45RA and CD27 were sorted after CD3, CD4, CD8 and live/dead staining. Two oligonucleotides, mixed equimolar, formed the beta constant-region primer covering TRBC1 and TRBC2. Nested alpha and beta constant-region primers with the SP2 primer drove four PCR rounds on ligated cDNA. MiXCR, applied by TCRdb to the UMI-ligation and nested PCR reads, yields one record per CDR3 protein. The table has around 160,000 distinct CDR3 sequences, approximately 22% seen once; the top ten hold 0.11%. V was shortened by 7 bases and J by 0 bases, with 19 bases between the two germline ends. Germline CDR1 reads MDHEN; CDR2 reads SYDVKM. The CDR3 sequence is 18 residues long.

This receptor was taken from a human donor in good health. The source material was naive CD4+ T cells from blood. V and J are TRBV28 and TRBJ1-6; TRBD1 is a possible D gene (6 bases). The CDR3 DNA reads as TGTGCCAGCACCGACATCGGACAGTCCATCTCCTATAATTCACCCCTCCACTTT. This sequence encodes CASTDIGQSISYNSPLHF.